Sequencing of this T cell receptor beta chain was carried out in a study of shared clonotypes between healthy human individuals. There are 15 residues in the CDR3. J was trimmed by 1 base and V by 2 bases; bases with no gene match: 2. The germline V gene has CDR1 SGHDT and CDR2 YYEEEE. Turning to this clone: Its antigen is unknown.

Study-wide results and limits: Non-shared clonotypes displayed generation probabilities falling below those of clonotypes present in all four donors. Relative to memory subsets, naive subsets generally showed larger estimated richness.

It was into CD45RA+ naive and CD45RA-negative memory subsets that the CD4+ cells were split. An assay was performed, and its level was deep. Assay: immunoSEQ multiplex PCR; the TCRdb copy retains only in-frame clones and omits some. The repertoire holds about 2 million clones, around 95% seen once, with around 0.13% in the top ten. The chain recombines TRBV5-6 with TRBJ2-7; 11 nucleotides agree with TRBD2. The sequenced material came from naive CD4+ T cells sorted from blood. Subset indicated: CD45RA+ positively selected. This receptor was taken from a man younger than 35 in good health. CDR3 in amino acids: CASSFLAGGSYEQYF. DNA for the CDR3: TGTGCCAGCAGCTTTCTAGCGGGAGGTTCCTACGAGCAGTACTTC.